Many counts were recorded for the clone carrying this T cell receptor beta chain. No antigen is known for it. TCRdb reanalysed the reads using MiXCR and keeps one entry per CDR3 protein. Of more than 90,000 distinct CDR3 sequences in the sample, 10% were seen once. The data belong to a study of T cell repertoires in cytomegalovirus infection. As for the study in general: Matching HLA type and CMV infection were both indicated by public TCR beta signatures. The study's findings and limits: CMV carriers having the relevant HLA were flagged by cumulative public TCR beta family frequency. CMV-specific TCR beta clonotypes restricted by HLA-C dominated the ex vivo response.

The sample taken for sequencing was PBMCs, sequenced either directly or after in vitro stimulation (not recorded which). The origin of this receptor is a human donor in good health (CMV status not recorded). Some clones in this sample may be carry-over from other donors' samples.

As DNA, the CDR3 is TGCGCCAGCAGCCAGGGGGACAGAGATCAGCCCCAGCATTTT. Translated, it gives CASSQGDRDQPQHF. The V and J genes are TRBV4-1 and TRBJ1-5, with 7 bases matching TRBD1. J gave up 5 bases and V 3 bases, and 4 bases lay outside the gene matches. Germline CDR1 is MGHRA and CDR2 is YSYEKL. This CDR3 comprises 14 residues.